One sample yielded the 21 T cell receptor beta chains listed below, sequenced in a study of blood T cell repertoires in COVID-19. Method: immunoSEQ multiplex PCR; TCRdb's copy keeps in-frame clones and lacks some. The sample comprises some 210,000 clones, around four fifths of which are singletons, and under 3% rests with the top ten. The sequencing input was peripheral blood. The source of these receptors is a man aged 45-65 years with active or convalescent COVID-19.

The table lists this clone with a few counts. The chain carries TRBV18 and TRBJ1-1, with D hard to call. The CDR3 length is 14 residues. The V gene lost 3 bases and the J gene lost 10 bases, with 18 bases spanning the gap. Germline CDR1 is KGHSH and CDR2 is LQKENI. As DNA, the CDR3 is TGTGCCAGCTCACCCCCTTCTCTGGTCGGTACAGCTTTCTTT. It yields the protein CASSPPSLVGTAFF.

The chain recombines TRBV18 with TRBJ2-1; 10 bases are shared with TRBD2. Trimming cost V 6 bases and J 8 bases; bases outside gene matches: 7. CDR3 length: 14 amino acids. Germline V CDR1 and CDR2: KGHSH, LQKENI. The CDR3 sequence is CASSASGSDDEQFF. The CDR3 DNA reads TGTGCCAGCTCCGCTAGCGGGAGCGACGATGAGCAGTTCTTC. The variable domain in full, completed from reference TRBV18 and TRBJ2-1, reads NAGVMQNPRHLVRRRGQEARLRCSPMKGHSHVYWYRQLPEEGLKFMVYLQKENIIDESGMPKERFSAEFPKEGPSILRIQQVVRGDSAAYFCASSASGSDDEQFFGPGTRLTVL.

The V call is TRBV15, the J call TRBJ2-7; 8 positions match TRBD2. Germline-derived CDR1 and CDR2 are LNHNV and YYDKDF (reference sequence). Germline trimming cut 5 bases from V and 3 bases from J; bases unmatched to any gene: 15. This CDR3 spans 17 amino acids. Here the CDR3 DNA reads TGTGCCACCAGCTCCTCTAGGGGCGGGAGGAATGTCTACGAGCAGTACTTC. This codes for CATSSSRGGRNVYEQYF.

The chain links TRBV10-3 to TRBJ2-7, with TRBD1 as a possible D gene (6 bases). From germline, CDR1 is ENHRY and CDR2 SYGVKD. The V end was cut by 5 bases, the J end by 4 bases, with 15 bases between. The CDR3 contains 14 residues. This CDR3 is CAISNLGQLYEQYF. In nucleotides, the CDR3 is TGTGCCATCAGTAATCTTGGACAGCTGTACGAGCAGTACTTC.

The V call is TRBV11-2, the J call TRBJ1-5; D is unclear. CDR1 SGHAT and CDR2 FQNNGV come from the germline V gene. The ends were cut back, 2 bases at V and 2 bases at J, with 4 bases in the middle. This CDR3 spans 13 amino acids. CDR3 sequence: CASSLIGNQPQHF. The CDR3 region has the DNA TGTGCCAGCAGCTTAATAGGCAATCAGCCCCAGCATTTT. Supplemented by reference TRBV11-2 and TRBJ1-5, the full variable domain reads EAGVAQSPRYKIIEKRQSVAFWCNPISGHATLYWYQQILGQGPKLLIQFQNNGVVDDSQLPKDRFSAERLKGVDSTLKIQPAKLEDSAVYLCASSLIGNQPQHFGDGTRLSIL.

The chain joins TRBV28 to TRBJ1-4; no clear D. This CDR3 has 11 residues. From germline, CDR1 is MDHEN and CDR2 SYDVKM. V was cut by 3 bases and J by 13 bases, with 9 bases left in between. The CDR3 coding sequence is TGTGCCAGCAGTTTCTGGGGAGGACTGTTTTTT. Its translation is CASSFWGGLFF.

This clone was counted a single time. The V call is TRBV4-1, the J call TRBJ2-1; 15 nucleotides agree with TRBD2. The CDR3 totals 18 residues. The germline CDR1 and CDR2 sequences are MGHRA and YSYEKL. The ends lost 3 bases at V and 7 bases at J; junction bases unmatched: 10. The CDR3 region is CASSQGLAGGPRKNEQFF. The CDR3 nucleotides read TGCGCCAGCAGCCAGGGACTAGCGGGGGGCCCTCGCAAGAATGAGCAGTTCTTC.

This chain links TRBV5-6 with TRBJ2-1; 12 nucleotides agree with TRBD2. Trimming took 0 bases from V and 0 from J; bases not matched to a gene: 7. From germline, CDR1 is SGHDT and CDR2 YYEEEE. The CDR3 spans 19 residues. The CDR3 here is CASSLEGLAGESSYNEQFF. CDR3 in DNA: TGTGCCAGCAGCTTGGAGGGACTAGCGGGTGAGAGCTCCTACAATGAGCAGTTCTTC.

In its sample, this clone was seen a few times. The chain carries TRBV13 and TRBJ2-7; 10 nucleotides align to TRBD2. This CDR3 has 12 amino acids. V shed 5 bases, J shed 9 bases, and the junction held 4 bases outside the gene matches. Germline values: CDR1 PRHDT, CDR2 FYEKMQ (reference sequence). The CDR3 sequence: CASSLQREGQYF. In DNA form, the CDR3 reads TGTGCCAGCAGCCTCCAGCGGGAGGGGCAGTACTTC.

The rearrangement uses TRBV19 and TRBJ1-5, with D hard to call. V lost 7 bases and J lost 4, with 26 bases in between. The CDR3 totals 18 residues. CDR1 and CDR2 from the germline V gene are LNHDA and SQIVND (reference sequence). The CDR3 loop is CASITAHLKQSANQPQHF. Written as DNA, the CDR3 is TGTGCCAGTATCACAGCCCATCTTAAACAATCGGCAAATCAGCCCCAGCATTTT.

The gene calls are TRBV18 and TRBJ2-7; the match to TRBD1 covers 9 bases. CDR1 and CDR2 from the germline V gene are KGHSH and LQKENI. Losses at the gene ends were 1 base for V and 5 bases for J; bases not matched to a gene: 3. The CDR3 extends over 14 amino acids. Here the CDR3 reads CASSPLRQGDEQYF. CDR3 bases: TGTGCCAGCTCACCACTGAGACAGGGGGACGAGCAGTACTTC.

The CDR3 sequence is CASSLDRRWGFQETQYF. The CDR3 bases are TGTGCCAGCAGCTTGGACAGACGCTGGGGATTCCAAGAGACCCAGTACTTC. The J gene is TRBJ2-5, the V gene TRBV7-9, with D possibly being TRBD1 (6 bases). V was cut by 3 bases and J by 1 base, with 18 bases left in between. The CDR3 sequence is 17 residues long. Germline V gives CDR1 SEHNR, CDR2 FQNEAQ (reference sequence). Full variable domain (remainder filled in from reference TRBV7-9 and TRBJ2-5): DTGVSQNPRHKITKRGQNVTFRCDPISEHNRLYWYRQTLGQGPEFLTYFQNEAQLEKSRLLSDRFSAERPKGSFSTLEIQRTEQGDSAMYLCASSLDRRWGFQETQYFGPGTRLLVL.

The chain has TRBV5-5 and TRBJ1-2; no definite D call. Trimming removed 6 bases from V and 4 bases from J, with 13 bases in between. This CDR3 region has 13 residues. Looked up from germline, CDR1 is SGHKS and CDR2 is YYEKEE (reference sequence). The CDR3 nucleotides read TGTGCCAGCATCCATATAGGGAGCTATGGCTACACCTTC. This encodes CASIHIGSYGYTF.

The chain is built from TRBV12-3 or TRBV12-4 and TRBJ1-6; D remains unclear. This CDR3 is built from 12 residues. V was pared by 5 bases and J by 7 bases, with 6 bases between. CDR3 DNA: TGTGCCAGCAGTCTCCTAAATTCACCCCTCCACTTT. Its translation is CASSLLNSPLHF.

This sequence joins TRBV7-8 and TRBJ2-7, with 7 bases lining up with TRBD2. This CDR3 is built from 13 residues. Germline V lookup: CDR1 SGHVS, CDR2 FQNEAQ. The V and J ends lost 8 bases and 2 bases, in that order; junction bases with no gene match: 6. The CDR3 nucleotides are TGTGCCAGCGATTCTGGACTAGCCTACGAGCAGTACTTC. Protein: CASDSGLAYEQYF. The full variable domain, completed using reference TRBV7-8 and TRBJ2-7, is GAGVSQSPRYKVAKRGQDVALRCDPISGHVSLFWYQQALGQGPEFLTYFQNEAQLDKSGLPSDRFFAERPEGSVSTLKIQRTQQEDSAVYLCASDSGLAYEQYFGPGTRLTVT.

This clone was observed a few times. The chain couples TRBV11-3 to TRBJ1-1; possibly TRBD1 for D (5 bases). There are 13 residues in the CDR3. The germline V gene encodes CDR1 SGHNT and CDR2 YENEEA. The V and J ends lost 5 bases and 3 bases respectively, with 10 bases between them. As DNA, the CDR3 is TGTGCCAGCAGCCAGGGCCATCACACTGAAGCTTTCTTT. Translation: CASSQGHHTEAFF. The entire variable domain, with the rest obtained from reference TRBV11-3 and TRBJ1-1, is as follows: EAGVVQSPRYKIIEKKQPVAFWCNPISGHNTLYWYLQNLGQGPELLIRYENEEAVDDSQLPKDRFSAERLKGVDSTLKIQPAELGDSAVYLCASSQGHHTEAFFGQGTRLTVV.

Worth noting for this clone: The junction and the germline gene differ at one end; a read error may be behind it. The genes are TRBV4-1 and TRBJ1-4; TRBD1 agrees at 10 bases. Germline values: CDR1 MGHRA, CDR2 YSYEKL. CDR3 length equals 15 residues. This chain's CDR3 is CVSSQTGTGDEKLFF. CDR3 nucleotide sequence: TGCGTCAGCAGCCAAACCGGGACAGGGGACGAAAAACTGTTTTTT.

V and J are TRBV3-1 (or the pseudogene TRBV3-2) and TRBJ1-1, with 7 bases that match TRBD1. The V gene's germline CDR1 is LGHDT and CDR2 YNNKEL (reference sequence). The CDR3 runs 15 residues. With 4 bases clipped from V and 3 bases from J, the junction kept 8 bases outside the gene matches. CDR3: CASSLGVTGYTEAFF. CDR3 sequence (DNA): TGTGCCAGCAGCCTTGGGGTGACAGGGTACACTGAAGCTTTCTTT.

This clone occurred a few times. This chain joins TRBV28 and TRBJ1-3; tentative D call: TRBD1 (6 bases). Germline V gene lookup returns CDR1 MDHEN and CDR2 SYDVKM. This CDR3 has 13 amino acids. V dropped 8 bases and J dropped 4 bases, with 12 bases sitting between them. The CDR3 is CASSPGVGNTIYF. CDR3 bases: TGTGCCAGCTCTCCAGGGGTCGGAAACACCATATATTTT.

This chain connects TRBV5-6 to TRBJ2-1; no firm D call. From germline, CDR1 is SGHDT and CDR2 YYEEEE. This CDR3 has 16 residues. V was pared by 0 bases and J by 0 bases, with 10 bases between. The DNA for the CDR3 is TGTGCCAGCAGCTTGGCTCCCCTGTACTCCTACAATGAGCAGTTCTTC. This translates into CASSLAPLYSYNEQFF. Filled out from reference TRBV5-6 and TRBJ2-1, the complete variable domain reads DAGVTQSPTHLIKTRGQQVTLRCSPKSGHDTVSWYQQALGQGPQFIFQYYEEEERQRGNFPDRFSGHQFPNYSSELNVNALLLGDSALYLCASSLAPLYSYNEQFFGPGTRLTVL.

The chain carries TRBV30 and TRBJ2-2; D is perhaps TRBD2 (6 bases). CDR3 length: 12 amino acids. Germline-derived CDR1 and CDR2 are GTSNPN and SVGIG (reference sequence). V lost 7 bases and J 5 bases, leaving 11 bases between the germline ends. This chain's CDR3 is CAYLRETGELFF. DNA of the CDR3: TGTGCCTATCTGCGGGAAACCGGGGAGCTGTTTTTT.